This TCR beta chain was captured in a study of graft-versus-host responses after intestinal transplantation. Overall study: Recipients had transplants, and these were multivisceral, liver-intestinal, or isolated intestinal. Once they had received anti-thymocyte globulin induction, all recipients took tacrolimus and steroids for around three years.

The repertoire was sequenced with immunoSEQ multiplex PCR; TCRdb's copy has only in-frame clones and lacks some. The sample lists about 100,000 clones; about 90% were seen once. Details on this clone: The target antigen is unknown.

The V end was cut by 7 bases, the J end by 6 bases, with 22 bases between. Germline CDR1 and CDR2: LNHDA and SQIVND (reference sequence). The CDR3 runs to 16 residues. The TCR originated in a human donor who was the organ donor for an intestinal transplant. The chain uses TRBV19 and TRBJ1-5; no definite D call. The material sequenced was unstimulated CD4+ T cells sorted from spleen or lymph node cells, taken before transplant. The CDR3 region has the DNA TGTGCCAGTAAGTCTCGAAGGGCAGATGTAAGTCAGCCCCAGCATTTT. This sequence encodes CASKSRRADVSQPQHF.